A single sample is the source of the 13 T cell receptor beta chains below, sequenced in a study of graft-versus-host responses after intestinal transplantation (dated by TCRdb to the early 2020s). These receptors' targets are unknown. The library was built by means of the immunoSEQ multiplex PCR assay. This is the immuneACCESS table as TCRdb keeps it, with only in-frame sequences that have V and J called. A part of the clones is gone; compared with another copy, unresolved V genes explain less than half, and the rest is unexplained. The sample table holds approximately 110,000 clones, of which 90% to 95% were seen once. Of the sample, 0.95% to 1.5% falls within the top ten clones. This sample's time point label indicates: cells obtained before transplantation from donor or recipient. The sequences come from unstimulated CD8+ T cells sorted from spleen or lymph node cells, collected before transplant. These receptors were taken from a human donor who was the organ donor for an intestinal transplant.

This clone was picked up one time. The chain combines TRBV13 with TRBJ2-2, with 9 bases aligning to TRBD2. Germline V gene lookup returns CDR1 PRHDT and CDR2 FYEKMQ (reference sequence). After removal of 1 base from V and 7 bases from J, the junction contained 7 bases not matched to a gene. This CDR3 is 16 amino acids long. The CDR3 protein is CASSLEVAGANGELFF. Here the CDR3 DNA reads TGTGCCAGCAGCTTAGAGGTAGCGGGAGCAAACGGGGAGCTGTTTTTT.

The chain joins TRBV7-6 to TRBJ2-5; 8 bases map to TRBD2. The CDR3 loop spans 15 amino acids. The junction had 4 bases not matched to a gene; V was cut back by 0 bases and J by 4 bases. Germline CDR1 and CDR2: SGHVS and FNYEAQ. CDR3 loop: CASSLARLAGETQYF. In nucleotides, the CDR3 is TGTGCCAGCAGCTTAGCACGGCTAGCGGGAGAGACCCAGTACTTC. Drawing the rest from reference TRBV7-6 and TRBJ2-5, the complete variable domain is GAGVSQSPRYKVTKRGQDVALRCDPISGHVSLYWYRQALGQGPEFLTYFNYEAQQDKSGLPNDRFSAERPEGSISTLTIQRTEQRDSAMYRCASSLARLAGETQYFGPGTRLLVL.

The chain combines TRBV19 with TRBJ2-2, with 9 bases lining up with TRBD1. The CDR3 sequence is 14 residues long. In germline, CDR1 is LNHDA, CDR2 SQIVND (reference sequence). V lost 1 base, J lost 16 bases, and 10 bases stayed unmatched. CDR3 nucleotides: TGTGCCAGTAGTATAGTCAGGGGGACAGGGATCGAGTTTTTT. Translating it yields CASSIVRGTGIEFF.

The chain is built from TRBV7-9 and TRBJ2-7, with D uncertain. V lost 1 base and J lost 2, with 15 bases in between. Germline V lookup: CDR1 SEHNR, CDR2 FQNEAQ (reference sequence). The CDR3 covers 16 residues. In DNA form, the CDR3 reads TGTGCCAGCAGCTTAGTGTTACCAGGCGCCCCCTACGAGCAGTACTTC. It encodes CASSLVLPGAPYEQYF.

V usage is TRBV27 and J usage is TRBJ2-3, with TRBD2 matching 7 bases. The CDR3 extends over 15 amino acids. Germline V CDR1 and CDR2: MNHEY, SMNVEV (reference sequence). V shed 1 base and J 2 bases; nucleotides not matched to a gene: 3. The CDR3, as DNA: TGTGCCAGCAGTTTATTTCTAGCGGACACAGATACGCAGTATTTT. Encoded protein: CASSLFLADTDTQYF.

The chain uses TRBV6-5 and TRBJ1-4; 9 bases align to TRBD1. V was pared by 4 bases and J by 8 bases, with 8 bases of the junction left unmatched. This CDR3 is 15 amino acids long. Germline V CDR1 and CDR2: MNHEY, SVGAGI. The CDR3 DNA follows: TGTGCCAGCAGTTTGGGGGGGACAGGGAAAGAAAAACTGTTTTTT. Its protein product is CASSLGGTGKEKLFF.

This sequence joins TRBV19 and TRBJ2-7; TRBD2 aligns across 12 bases. Germline V CDR1 and CDR2: LNHDA, SQIVND (reference sequence). The length of the CDR3 is 15 residues. Trimming cost V 10 bases and J 3 bases; bases outside gene matches: 10. The CDR3 is CATNNPLAGGYEQYF. The CDR3 region has the DNA TGTGCCACCAATAACCCACTAGCGGGGGGCTACGAGCAGTACTTC.

The genes are TRBV5-4 and TRBJ1-1, with a tentative D call TRBD1 (5 bases). The CDR3 extends over 14 amino acids. Germline loops: CDR1 SGHNT, CDR2 YYREEE (reference sequence). V was shortened by 0 bases and J by 4 bases, with 10 bases between the two germline ends. CDR3 DNA: TGTGCCAGCAGCTTGGAGGGGCATGGCACTGAAGCTTTCTTT. It codes for CASSLEGHGTEAFF. The variable domain in full, completed from reference TRBV5-4 and TRBJ1-1, reads ETGVTQSPTHLIKTRGQQVTLRCSSQSGHNTVSWYQQALGQGPQFIFQYYREEENGRGNFPPRFSGLQFPNYSSELNVNALELDDSALYLCASSLEGHGTEAFFGQGTRLTVV.

Only one count was recorded for this clone. V is TRBV5-4 and J is TRBJ2-7; the D is unclear. V shed 1 base and J shed 0 bases, with 14 bases lying between them. The CDR3 sequence is 16 residues long. Per the germline V gene, CDR1 is SGHNT and CDR2 is YYREEE (reference sequence). The DNA for the CDR3 is TGTGCCAGCAGCTTGTCCACGGAGAGGAGCTCCTACGAGCAGTACTTC. Its protein product is CASSLSTERSSYEQYF.

There are a few counts of this clone. The chain links TRBV19 to TRBJ2-3; D might be TRBD1 (5 bases). The CDR3 totals 15 residues. V lost 3 bases, J lost 0 bases, and 10 bases lay in between. The germline V gene encodes CDR1 LNHDA and CDR2 SQIVND (reference sequence). The CDR3 nucleotides are TGTGCCAGTAGTATCGCAGGGATCAGCACAGATACGCAGTATTTT. This encodes CASSIAGISTDTQYF.

The gene calls are TRBV4-1 and TRBJ2-7; maybe TRBD1 (6 bases). In germline, CDR1 is MGHRA, CDR2 YSYEKL. Trimming cost V 5 bases and J 2 bases, with 16 bases left between them. The CDR3 runs 15 residues. Here the CDR3 DNA reads TGCGCCAGCAGCATAACGGGATCAGGGGCCTACGAGCAGTACTTC. It codes for CASSITGSGAYEQYF.

This clone was detected a few times. This chain links TRBV14 with TRBJ1-5; no definite D call. The CDR3 length is 15 residues. Looked up from germline, CDR1 is SGHDN and CDR2 is FVKESK. V was cut by 5 bases and J by 0 bases, with 11 bases left in between. The CDR3: CASSTHMYSNQPQHF. The CDR3 DNA reads as TGTGCCAGCAGCACACACATGTATAGCAATCAGCCCCAGCATTTT.

This chain links TRBV6-5 with TRBJ1-3; unclear D gene. This CDR3 has 13 amino acids. V lost 5 bases, J lost 7 bases, and 12 bases lay in between. Germline CDR1 and CDR2: MNHEY and SVGAGI. The CDR3 DNA reads as TGTGCCAGCAGTCCTGATATTCGGAACACCATATATTTT. This codes for CASSPDIRNTIYF.